The T cell receptor (beta chain) under discussion was sequenced for a study of post-analysis software for immune sequencing data. CDR1 MNHEY and CDR2 SMNVEV come from the germline V gene (reference sequence). The CDR3 covers 12 residues. Trimming left V 6 bases short and J 1 base short, with 6 bases between. Only a few counts were recorded for this clonotype. The target antigen is unknown. Overall study findings and caveats: Patients showed TRBV5-6, TRBV5-1 and TRBV20-1 among four to six TRBV segments more frequent than in controls. Samples prepared in the same batch strongly co-clustered by F measure.

Unique-molecular-identifier-tagged TCR beta cDNA libraries were used. TCRdb reanalysed the PCR reads using MiXCR and keeps one entry per CDR3 protein. In the table there are 350,000 to 500,000 distinct CDR3 sequences, 39% of which are singletons. The receptor was isolated from a girl between 2 and 10 years old with multiple sclerosis. The V and J genes are TRBV27 and TRBJ2-5; D remains ambiguous. The specimen was blood. The CDR3 loop reads CASRSIQETQYF. Written as DNA, the CDR3 is TGTGCCAGCAGATCGATCCAAGAGACCCAGTACTTC.